Below, 16 T cell receptor beta chains from the same sample are listed, as sequenced in a study of blood T cell repertoires in COVID-19 (dated by TCRdb to between 2020 and 2021). Receptors were amplified or captured by the immunoSEQ multiplex PCR assay. TCRdb took this table from immuneACCESS and kept in-frame rearrangements with V and J called. Such tables lack part of the clones; where checked against another copy, unresolved V genes explain under half of the gap, and the rest is unexplained. The sample table holds tens of thousands of clones, of which 85% were seen once. The top ten hold about a tenth of the sample. The specimen sequenced was peripheral blood. The receptors originated from a human donor in a cohort sampled during active COVID-19.

The chain uses TRBV7-8 and TRBJ2-7; TRBD2 might be the D (6 bases). The CDR3 contains 14 residues. Trimming took 1 base from V and 6 from J, leaving 13 bases between them. Germline V gene sequence: CDR1 SGHVS, CDR2 FQNEAQ. This chain's CDR3 is CASSLVASDPEQYF. The CDR3, as DNA: TGTGCCAGCAGCTTAGTGGCTAGCGACCCCGAGCAGTACTTC.

The rearrangement uses TRBV3-1 (or the pseudogene TRBV3-2) and TRBJ2-1; 9 positions match TRBD2. The CDR3 covers 16 residues. With V trimmed by 3 bases and J by 6 bases, 9 bases remained unmatched. The germline V gene has CDR1 LGHDT and CDR2 YNNKEL (reference sequence). CDR3 residues: CASSQDLSGSSNEQFF. The DNA for the CDR3 is TGTGCCAGCAGCCAGGATCTTAGCGGGAGTAGCAATGAGCAGTTCTTC.

The chain links TRBV9 to TRBJ2-2, with TRBD2 matching over 7 bases. The trim removed 0 bases at V and 2 bases at J, leaving 7 bases unmatched. CDR3 length equals 17 residues. The germline V gene has CDR1 SGDLS and CDR2 YYNGEE. CDR3 nucleotides: TGTGCCAGCAGCGTAGAAGGTGGGGGGGTAAACACCGGGGAGCTGTTTTTT. Translated: CASSVEGGGVNTGELFF.

The chain recombines TRBV18 with TRBJ2-1, with 8 bases matching TRBD1. V was clipped by 4 bases and J by 1 base; unmatched bases: 3. The germline V gene has CDR1 KGHSH and CDR2 LQKENI. The CDR3 covers 15 residues. CDR3 region: CASSQGTGSYNEQFF. In DNA, the CDR3 is TGTGCCAGCTCACAAGGGACAGGTTCCTACAATGAGCAGTTCTTC.

The chain uses TRBV7-2 and TRBJ1-1; 8 bases match TRBD1. Germline CDR1 is SGHTA and CDR2 is FQGNSA. With V trimmed by 8 bases and J by 3 bases, 11 bases remained unmatched. The CDR3 consists of 15 residues. The DNA of the CDR3 is TGTGCCAGCGGACCTGGCAGGGGGCGCGACACTGAAGCTTTCTTT. It specifies CASGPGRGRDTEAFF.

The chain joins TRBV5-1 to TRBJ2-7, with D unclear. Per the germline V gene, CDR1 is SGHRS and CDR2 is YFSETQ. The CDR3 length is 12 residues. The V end was cut by 1 base, the J end by 5 bases, with 7 bases between. CDR3: CASSLLGDEQYF. DNA for the CDR3: TGCGCCAGCAGCTTGCTAGGCGACGAGCAGTACTTC.

The CDR3 reads CASSGNRGSNNYGYTF. CDR3 DNA sequence: TGTGCCAGCAGCGGCAACAGGGGGAGCAATAACTATGGCTACACCTTC. The chain has TRBV9 and TRBJ1-2; 8 positions match TRBD1. This CDR3 is built from 16 residues. Losses at the gene ends were 3 bases for V and 1 base for J; bases not matched to a gene: 8. Germline V gene data show CDR1 as SGDLS and CDR2 as YYNGEE.

This clone was seen only once. The chain uses TRBV19 and TRBJ2-3; 7 nucleotides line up with TRBD2. After removal of 4 bases from V and 4 bases from J, the junction contained 5 bases not matched to a gene. The CDR3 consists of 14 residues. Germline assignment: CDR1 LNHDA and CDR2 SQIVND (reference sequence). CDR3 loop: CASSTRTRPDTQYF. The CDR3, as DNA: TGTGCCAGTAGTACCCGGACTAGGCCAGATACGCAGTATTTT.

The rearrangement uses TRBV27 and TRBJ2-7, with TRBD1 matching 8 bases. Germline CDR1 and CDR2: MNHEY and SMNVEV (reference sequence). V lost 3 bases and J lost 3; bases outside the gene matches: 7. The CDR3 runs to 15 residues. Here the CDR3 reads CASSFPGQGLYEQYF. The CDR3 coding sequence is TGTGCCAGCAGTTTTCCCGGACAGGGCCTCTACGAGCAGTACTTC.

V and J are TRBV7-2 and TRBJ2-3; the match to TRBD1 covers 7 bases. Germline V gene sequence: CDR1 SGHTA, CDR2 FQGNSA. The CDR3 covers 16 residues. V lost 3 bases to trimming and J lost 2 bases; unmatched junction nucleotides: 8. CDR3 in DNA: TGTGCCAGCAGCTTCCGTGGGGACAGCCCCACAGATACGCAGTATTTT. Protein sequence: CASSFRGDSPTDTQYF.

The chain carries TRBV7-2 and TRBJ1-6; D remains unclear. The CDR3 consists of 15 residues. CDR1 and CDR2 from the germline V gene are SGHTA and FQGNSA. Trimming took off 5 bases at V and 7 bases at J, with 15 bases between the two ends. The CDR3 loop reads CASSLTSGLNSPLHF. The CDR3 coding sequence is TGTGCCAGCAGCCTAACGTCAGGACTAAATTCACCCCTCCACTTT.

The chain recombines TRBV7-2 with TRBJ2-1; 8 positions match TRBD2. V gave up 5 bases and J gave up 3 bases; unmatched junction bases: 6. Germline V gene sequence: CDR1 SGHTA, CDR2 FQGNSA. This CDR3 is built from 15 residues. In DNA form, the CDR3 reads TGTGCCAGCAGCCCTACTAGCGGAATCTACAATGAGCAGTTCTTC. Translated, it gives CASSPTSGIYNEQFF.

This chain links TRBV27 with TRBJ2-7; D is unresolved. The germline V gene has CDR1 MNHEY and CDR2 SMNVEV (reference sequence). V lost 3 bases and J lost 6, with 6 bases in between. There are 11 residues in the CDR3. The CDR3 nucleotides are TGTGCCAGCAGTTTTAGATCCGAGCAGTACTTC. This translates into CASSFRSEQYF.

The chain employs TRBV27 and TRBJ1-6, with D possibly matching TRBD1 (6 bases). V lost 0 bases, J lost 7 bases, and 10 bases lay in between. The length of the CDR3 is 15 residues. Per the germline V gene, CDR1 is MNHEY and CDR2 is SMNVEV (reference sequence). The CDR3 sequence: CASSLSLGANSPLHF. The CDR3 DNA reads as TGTGCCAGCAGTTTATCCCTGGGGGCGAATTCACCCCTCCACTTT.

CDR3 DNA: TGTGCCTGGGGGAGGACAGTGCCCTACGAGCAGTACTTC. Protein sequence: CAWGRTVPYEQYF. The chain couples TRBV30 to TRBJ2-7; possibly TRBD1 or TRBD2 for D (6 bases each). This CDR3 region has 13 residues. Deletions cut 5 bases from V and 2 bases from J, with 13 bases between. Looked up from germline, CDR1 is GTSNPN and CDR2 is SVGIG (reference sequence).

The rearrangement joins TRBV6-1 to TRBJ1-1, with D perhaps matching TRBD1 (5 bases). This CDR3 is built from 15 residues. Between the trimmed V and J ends, which lost 0 bases and 3 bases, there was a span of 11 bases. Germline CDR1 and CDR2: MNHNS and SASEGT. CDR3: CASSEAGGAYTEAFF. The DNA for the CDR3 is TGTGCCAGCAGTGAAGCCGGTGGGGCCTACACTGAAGCTTTCTTT.